Shown below are 7 T cell receptor beta chains from a single sample sequenced in a study of OX40 agonist ivuxolimab in advanced cancers. The assay was immunoSEQ multiplex PCR, and TCRdb's table has in-frame clones only and misses some. This sample has about 79,000 clones, with approximately 94% found just once. Sequencing was performed on CD4+ or CD8+ T cells sorted from blood, taken in a trial of the OX40 agonist ivuxolimab. The receptors come from an adult with an advanced solid tumor such as melanoma, head and neck, liver or kidney cancer.

The rearrangement joins TRBV27 to TRBJ2-3, with TRBD2 matching over 10 bases. The CDR3 length is 16 residues. Per the germline V gene, CDR1 is MNHEY and CDR2 is SMNVEV (reference sequence). V lost 6 bases to trimming and J lost 4 bases; unmatched junction nucleotides: 10. The CDR3 DNA sequence: TGTGCCAGCAGCTCCCTGGTAGCGGGGGGAGCAGATACGCAGTATTTT. Translating it yields CASSSLVAGGADTQYF.

The chain has TRBV27 and TRBJ2-3; D unresolved. Trimming removed 2 bases at V and 0 bases at J, with 15 bases between. This CDR3 has 17 amino acids. CDR1 is MNHEY and CDR2 is SMNVEV in the germline V gene (reference sequence). The CDR3 nucleotides are TGTGCCAGCAGTTTAAATGGGCCAGAGCTTAGCACAGATACGCAGTATTTT. Residues: CASSLNGPELSTDTQYF.

V is TRBV4-2 and J is TRBJ2-1; the D call may be TRBD1 or TRBD2 (6 bases each). Germline loops: CDR1 LGHNA, CDR2 YNFKEQ. The V and J ends lost 2 bases and 2 bases respectively, with 16 bases between them. The CDR3 is 17 residues long. Here the CDR3 DNA reads TGTGCCAGCAGCCAAAGGGGGGAGCAAACCCCCTACAATGAGCAGTTCTTC. Translated: CASSQRGEQTPYNEQFF.

The chain has TRBV14 and TRBJ2-3; D is possibly TRBD2 (5 bases). V lost 4 bases and J 0 bases, leaving 17 bases between the germline ends. The CDR3 sequence is 17 residues long. Germline V gene data show CDR1 as SGHDN and CDR2 as FVKESK. The CDR3 region has the DNA TGTGCCAGCAGCCCGCGTCTTTCGGACTCAAGCACAGATACGCAGTATTTT. Translated, it gives CASSPRLSDSSTDTQYF.

J is TRBJ2-3 and V is TRBV7-9, with 7 nucleotides matching TRBD1. This CDR3 region has 15 residues. V shed 4 bases, J shed 0 bases, and the junction held 4 bases outside the gene matches. Germline lookup yields CDR1 SEHNR and CDR2 FQNEAQ (reference sequence). CDR3 coding DNA: TGTGCCAGCAGCTGGGACAGCCTGAGCACAGATACGCAGTATTTT. Translated: CASSWDSLSTDTQYF.

This sequence joins TRBV9 and TRBJ2-6; D might be TRBD1 (6 bases). The CDR3 covers 18 residues. The germline gives CDR1 SGDLS, CDR2 YYNGEE. Trimming pared 0 bases from V and 4 bases from J, leaving 17 bases between. The CDR3 here is CASSVGRSAGVGANVLTF. For the CDR3, the DNA is TGTGCCAGCAGCGTAGGAAGGTCGGCAGGGGTCGGGGCCAACGTCCTGACTTTC. Drawing the rest from reference TRBV9 and TRBJ2-6, the complete variable domain is DSGVTQTPKHLITATGQRVTLRCSPRSGDLSVYWYQQSLDQGLQFLIQYYNGEERAKGNILERFSAQQFPDLHSELNLSSLELGDSALYFCASSVGRSAGVGANVLTFGAGSRLTVL.

The chain couples TRBV19 to TRBJ2-1; perhaps TRBD2 as D (6 bases). Germline-derived CDR1 and CDR2 are LNHDA and SQIVND (reference sequence). CDR3 length: 12 residues. V was shortened by 5 bases and J by 7 bases, with 9 bases between the two germline ends. The CDR3 spells CASSVGGNEQFF. CDR3 nucleotides: TGTGCCAGTAGTGTTGGGGGGAATGAGCAGTTCTTC. The full variable domain, with the rest looked up from reference TRBV19 and TRBJ2-1, is DGGITQSPKYLFRKEGQNVTLSCEQNLNHDAMYWYRQDPGQGLRLIYYSQIVNDFQKGDIAEGYSVSREKKESFPLTVTSAQKNPTAFYLCASSVGGNEQFFGPGTRLTVL.